This TCR beta chain is drawn from a study of PD-1 blockade in classical Hodgkin lymphoma. About the research overall: Patients got intravenous nivolumab 3 mg/kg every 2 weeks.

The study's findings and limits: Significantly greater TCR diversity emerged by C4D1 in CD4+ cells but not CD8+ cells. Newly diagnosed patients were reported to start with lower TCR diversity than healthy donors.

In the case of this clone: Its antigen is as yet unknown.

Trimming took 3 bases from V and 7 from J, leaving 13 bases between them. Germline V gives CDR1 SGHRS, CDR2 YFSETQ. This CDR3 contains 13 residues. Data came from immunoSEQ multiplex PCR; TCRdb stores just in-frame clones and leaves some out. The sample contains 13,000 or so clones, approximately 92% of which appear only once. Brentuximab vedotin exposure varied among the patients, all of whom had relapsed after autologous stem cell transplantation. The patients, who had relapsed/refractory classical Hodgkin lymphoma, achieved best responses of complete response, partial response or progressive disease.

The sequencing used peripheral blood mononuclear cells (PBMCs), collected at baseline. The chain combines TRBV5-1 with TRBJ1-2, with a weak D call TRBD1 (5 bases). The source is a human donor with classical Hodgkin lymphoma. Here the CDR3 reads CASSSAGGTGYTF. The CDR3, as DNA: TGCGCCAGCAGCTCGGCGGGGGGAACTGGCTACACCTTC.